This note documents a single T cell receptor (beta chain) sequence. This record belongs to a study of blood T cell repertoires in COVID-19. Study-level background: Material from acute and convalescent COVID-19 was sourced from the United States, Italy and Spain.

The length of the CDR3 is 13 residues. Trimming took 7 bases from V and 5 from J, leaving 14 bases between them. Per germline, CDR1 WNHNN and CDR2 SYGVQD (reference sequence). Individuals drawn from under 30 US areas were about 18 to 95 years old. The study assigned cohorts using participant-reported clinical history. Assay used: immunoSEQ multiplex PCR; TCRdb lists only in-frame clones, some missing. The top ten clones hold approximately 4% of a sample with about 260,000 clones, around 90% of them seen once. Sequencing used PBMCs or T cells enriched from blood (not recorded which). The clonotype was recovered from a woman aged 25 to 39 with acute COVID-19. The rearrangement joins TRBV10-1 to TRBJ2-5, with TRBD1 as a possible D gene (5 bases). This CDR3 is CASNGQGKETQYF. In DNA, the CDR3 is TGCGCCAGCAATGGGCAGGGAAAGGAGACCCAGTACTTC.